This record covers a single T cell receptor (beta chain). The data are from a study of blood T cell repertoires in COVID-19. Overall study: The United States, Italy and Spain were the sources of the acute and convalescent COVID-19 samples.

Here immunoSEQ multiplex PCR was the method, and the copy in TCRdb shows in-frame clones only, minus some. The repertoire consists of a few hundred thousand clones, with 90% occurring once and the leading ten covering 3% to 4%. There are 18 residues in the CDR3. Germline loops: CDR1 SGHNT, CDR2 YYREEE (reference sequence). V shed 0 bases and J 3 bases; nucleotides not matched to a gene: 9. Specimen: peripheral blood. This clonotype was sampled from a woman aged 40 to 50 with acute or convalescent COVID-19. This chain links TRBV5-4 with TRBJ1-6; 7 positions agree with TRBD1. The CDR3 reads CASSLEGQLGYYNSPLHF. The CDR3 coding sequence is TGTGCCAGCAGCTTGGAGGGACAGTTGGGATACTATAATTCACCCCTCCACTTT.